A single T cell receptor beta chain is shown here with its context. What it binds is not known. This PCR relied on a set of 60 Vbeta primers and 13 Jbeta primers. In the original analysis: Later, an analysis found roughly 80 million unique TCR beta chains, and roughly 9.9 million of these were shared. Profiling relied on immunoSEQ multiplex PCR, and the TCRdb table lists in-frame clones only, not all of them. V, J and clone size are taken as reported in that table, and D and trimming were inferred from the DNA itself. The data contain around 100,000 clones, about 79% of them seen just once; the ten biggest clones take up 1.2%. This sample was included in a study of cytomegalovirus exposure and HLA in healthy donors. This CDR3 contains 17 residues. Germline V CDR1 and CDR2: LNHDA, SQIVND (reference sequence). The V end was cut by 4 bases, the J end by 5 bases, with 20 bases between. Whole-study findings and limits: The study flagged around 160 TCR beta chains as cytomegalovirus-associated. Immune exposure was documented only through CMV serostatus. Per a prior analysis, the majority of TCR beta V segments were productive roughly 87% or roughly 30% of the time.

Sequenced: PBMCs. The chain employs TRBV19 and TRBJ1-4; maybe TRBD1 (5 bases). This clonotype was sampled from a woman under 30 in good health and CMV-seronegative. This CDR3 reads CASSTPTAFVTNEKLFF. The CDR3 nucleotides are TGTGCCAGTAGTACCCCGACAGCCTTTGTTACAAATGAAAAACTGTTTTTT.